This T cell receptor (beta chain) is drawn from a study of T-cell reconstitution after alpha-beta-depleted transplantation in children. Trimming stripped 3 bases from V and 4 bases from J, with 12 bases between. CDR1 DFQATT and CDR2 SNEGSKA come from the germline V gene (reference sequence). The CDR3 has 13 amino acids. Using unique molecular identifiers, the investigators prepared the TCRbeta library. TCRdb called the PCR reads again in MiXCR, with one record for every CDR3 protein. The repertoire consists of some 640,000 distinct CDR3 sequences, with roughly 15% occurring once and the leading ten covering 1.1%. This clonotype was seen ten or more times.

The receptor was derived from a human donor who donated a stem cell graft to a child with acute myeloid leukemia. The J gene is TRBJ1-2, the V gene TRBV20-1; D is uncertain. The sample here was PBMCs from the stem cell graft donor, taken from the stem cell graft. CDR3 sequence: CSASSTPGYGYTF. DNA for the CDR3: TGCAGTGCTAGTTCGACACCGGGCTATGGCTACACCTTC.